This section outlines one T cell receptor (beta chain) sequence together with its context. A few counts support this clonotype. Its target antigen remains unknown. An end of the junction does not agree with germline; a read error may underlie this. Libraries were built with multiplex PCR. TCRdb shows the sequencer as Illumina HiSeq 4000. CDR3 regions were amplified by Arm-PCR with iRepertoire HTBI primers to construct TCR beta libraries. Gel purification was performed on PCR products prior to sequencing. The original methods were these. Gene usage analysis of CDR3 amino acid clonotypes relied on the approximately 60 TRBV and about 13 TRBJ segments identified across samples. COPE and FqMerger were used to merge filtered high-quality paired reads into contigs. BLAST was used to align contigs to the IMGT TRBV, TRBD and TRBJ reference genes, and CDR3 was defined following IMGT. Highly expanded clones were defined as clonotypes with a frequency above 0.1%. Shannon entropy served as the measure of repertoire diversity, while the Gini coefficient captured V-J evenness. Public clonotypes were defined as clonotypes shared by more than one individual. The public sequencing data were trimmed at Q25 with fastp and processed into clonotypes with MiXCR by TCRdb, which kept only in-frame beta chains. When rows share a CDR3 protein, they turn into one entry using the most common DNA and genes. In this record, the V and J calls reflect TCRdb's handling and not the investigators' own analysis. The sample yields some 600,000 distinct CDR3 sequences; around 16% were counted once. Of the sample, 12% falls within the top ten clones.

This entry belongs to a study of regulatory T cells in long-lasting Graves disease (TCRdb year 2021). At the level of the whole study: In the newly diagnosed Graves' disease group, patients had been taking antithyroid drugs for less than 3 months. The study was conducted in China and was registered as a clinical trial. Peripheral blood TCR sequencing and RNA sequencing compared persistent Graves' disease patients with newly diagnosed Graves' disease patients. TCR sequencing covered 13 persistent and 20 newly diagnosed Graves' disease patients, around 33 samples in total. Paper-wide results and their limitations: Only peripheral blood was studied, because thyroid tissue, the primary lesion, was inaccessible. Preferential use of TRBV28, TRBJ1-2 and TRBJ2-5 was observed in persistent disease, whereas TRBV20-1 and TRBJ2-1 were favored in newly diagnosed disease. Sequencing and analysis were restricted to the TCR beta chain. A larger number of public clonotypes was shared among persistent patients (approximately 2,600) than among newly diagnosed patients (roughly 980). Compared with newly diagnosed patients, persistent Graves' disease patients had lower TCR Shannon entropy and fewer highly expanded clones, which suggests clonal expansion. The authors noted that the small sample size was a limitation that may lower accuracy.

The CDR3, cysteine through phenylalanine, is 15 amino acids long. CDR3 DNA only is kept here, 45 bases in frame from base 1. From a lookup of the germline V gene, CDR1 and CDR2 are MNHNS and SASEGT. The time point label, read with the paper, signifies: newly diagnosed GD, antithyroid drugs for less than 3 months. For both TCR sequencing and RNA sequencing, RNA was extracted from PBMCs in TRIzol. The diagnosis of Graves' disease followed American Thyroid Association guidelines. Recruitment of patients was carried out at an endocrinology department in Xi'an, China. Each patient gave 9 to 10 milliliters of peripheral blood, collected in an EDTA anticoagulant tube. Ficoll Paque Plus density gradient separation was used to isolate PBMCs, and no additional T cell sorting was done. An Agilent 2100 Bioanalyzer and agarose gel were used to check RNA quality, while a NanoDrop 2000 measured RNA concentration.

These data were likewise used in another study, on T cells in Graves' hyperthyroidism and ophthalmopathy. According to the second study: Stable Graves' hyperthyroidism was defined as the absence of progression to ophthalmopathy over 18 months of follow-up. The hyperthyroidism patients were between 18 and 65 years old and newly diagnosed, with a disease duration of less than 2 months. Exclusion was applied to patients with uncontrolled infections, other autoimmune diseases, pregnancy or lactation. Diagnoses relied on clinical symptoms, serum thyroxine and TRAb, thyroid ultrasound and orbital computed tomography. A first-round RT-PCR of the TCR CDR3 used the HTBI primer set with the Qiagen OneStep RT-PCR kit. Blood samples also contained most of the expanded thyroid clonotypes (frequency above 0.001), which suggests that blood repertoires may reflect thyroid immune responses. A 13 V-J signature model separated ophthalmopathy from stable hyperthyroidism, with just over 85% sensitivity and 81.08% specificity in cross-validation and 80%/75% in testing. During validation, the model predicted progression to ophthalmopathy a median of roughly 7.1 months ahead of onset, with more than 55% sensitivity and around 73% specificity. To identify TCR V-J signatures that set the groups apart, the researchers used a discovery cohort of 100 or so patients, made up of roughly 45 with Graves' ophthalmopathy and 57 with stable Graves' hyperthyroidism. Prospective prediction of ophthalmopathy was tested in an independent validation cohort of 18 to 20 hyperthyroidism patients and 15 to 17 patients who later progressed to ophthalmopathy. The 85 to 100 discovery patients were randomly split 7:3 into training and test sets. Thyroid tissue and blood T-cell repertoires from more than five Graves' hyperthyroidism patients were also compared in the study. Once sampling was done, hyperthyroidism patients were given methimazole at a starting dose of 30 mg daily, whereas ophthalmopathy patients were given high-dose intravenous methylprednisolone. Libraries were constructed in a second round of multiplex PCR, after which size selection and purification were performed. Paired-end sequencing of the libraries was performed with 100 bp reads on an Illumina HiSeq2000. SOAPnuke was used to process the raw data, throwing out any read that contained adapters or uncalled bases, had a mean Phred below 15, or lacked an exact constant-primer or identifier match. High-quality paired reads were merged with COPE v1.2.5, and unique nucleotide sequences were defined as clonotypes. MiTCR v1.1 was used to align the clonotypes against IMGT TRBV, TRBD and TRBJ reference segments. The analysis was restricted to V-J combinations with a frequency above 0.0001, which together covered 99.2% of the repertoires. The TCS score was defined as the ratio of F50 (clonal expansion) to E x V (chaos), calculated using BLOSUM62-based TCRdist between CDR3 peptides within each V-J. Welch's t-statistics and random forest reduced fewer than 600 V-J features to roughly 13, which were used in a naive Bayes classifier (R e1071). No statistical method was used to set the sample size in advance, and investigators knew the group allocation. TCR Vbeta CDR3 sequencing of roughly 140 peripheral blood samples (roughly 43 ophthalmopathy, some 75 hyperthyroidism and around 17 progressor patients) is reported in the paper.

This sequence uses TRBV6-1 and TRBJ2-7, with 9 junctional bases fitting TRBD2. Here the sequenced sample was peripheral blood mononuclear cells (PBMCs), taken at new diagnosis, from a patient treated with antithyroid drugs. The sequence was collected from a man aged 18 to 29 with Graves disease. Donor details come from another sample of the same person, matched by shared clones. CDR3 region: CVVGKARLADYEQYF. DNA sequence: TGCGTCGTAGGGAAGGCGAGACTAGCGGACTACGAGCAGTACTTC.